The 3 T cell receptor beta chains presented below share a single source sample, sequenced in a study of T cell changes during pregnancy in multiple sclerosis. The protocol was immunoSEQ multiplex PCR, while the TCRdb copy is restricted to in-frame clones and leaves out a portion. The data show roughly 40,000 clones, with around 84% seen just once and 0.6% to 0.8% held by the top ten. The material sequenced was CD4+ T cells from peripheral blood mononuclear cells, taken before pregnancy. Source of these receptors: a female donor with multiple sclerosis, enrolled in a pregnancy study.

CDR3 DNA: TGTGCCAGTAGTATCTCGGGAGTCCCTAGCACAGATACGCAGTATTTT. This translates into CASSISGVPSTDTQYF. V usage is TRBV19 and J usage is TRBJ2-3; D is perhaps TRBD2 (6 bases). Trimming shortened V by 3 bases and J by 0 bases, and 13 bases separated the two germline ends. Per germline, CDR1 LNHDA and CDR2 SQIVND (reference sequence). The CDR3 length is 16 residues.

The J gene is TRBJ1-2, the V gene TRBV18; 9 bases are shared with TRBD1. The CDR3 runs 17 residues. The V gene's germline CDR1 is KGHSH and CDR2 LQKENI. Trimming at V came to 3 bases and at J to 4 bases, leaving 12 bases not matched to a gene. In nucleotides, the CDR3 is TGTGCCAGCTCACCTTCACAGGGGGCGCAAAGTAGCTATGGCTACACCTTC. It encodes CASSPSQGAQSSYGYTF.

The rearrangement joins TRBV14 to TRBJ2-3; 12 bases agree with TRBD2. Trimming took 0 bases from V and 0 from J; bases not matched to a gene: 16. CDR1 and CDR2 from the germline V gene are SGHDN and FVKESK. The CDR3 is 22 residues long. In DNA, the CDR3 is TGTGCCAGCAGCCAAGACCGAGACATAAGGCCTAGCGGGGGGGAAAGCACAGATACGCAGTATTTT. Its protein product is CASSQDRDIRPSGGESTDTQYF.